The subject of this entry is one TCR beta chain. The antigen remains undetermined. The CDR3 runs 10 residues. V lost 8 bases, J lost 4 bases, and 6 bases lay in between. Germline V gives CDR1 MNHEY, CDR2 SMNVEV (reference sequence). Produced via immunoSEQ multiplex PCR; TCRdb's table is partial and in-frame only. The sample has about 36,000 clones; nearly 80% are singletons. These data originate in a study of OX40 agonist ivuxolimab in advanced cancers. Across the whole study: Among those treated, three patients had partial responses, one with hepatocellular carcinoma and two with cutaneous melanoma.

General observations from the study: Certain nonresponders likewise exhibited a low normalized T-cell clonal expansion. Relative to CD4+ cells, CD8+ T cells on average had more expanded clones.

The chain couples TRBV27 to TRBJ2-7; D uncertain. The sequencing used CD4+ or CD8+ T cells sorted from blood, collected in a trial of the OX40 agonist ivuxolimab. The receptor was derived from an adult with an advanced solid tumor such as melanoma, head and neck, liver or kidney cancer. The CDR3 nucleotides read TGTGCCAGCGGAATTTACGAGCAGTACTTC. Translating gives CASGIYEQYF.